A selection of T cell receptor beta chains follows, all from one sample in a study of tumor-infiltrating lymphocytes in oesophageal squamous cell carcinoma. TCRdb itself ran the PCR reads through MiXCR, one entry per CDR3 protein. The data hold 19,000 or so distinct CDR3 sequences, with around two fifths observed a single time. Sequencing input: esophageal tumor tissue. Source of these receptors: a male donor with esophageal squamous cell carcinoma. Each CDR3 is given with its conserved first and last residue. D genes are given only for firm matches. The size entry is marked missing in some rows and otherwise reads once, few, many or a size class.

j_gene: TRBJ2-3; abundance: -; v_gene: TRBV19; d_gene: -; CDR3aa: CASTSPGTDTQYF; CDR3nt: TGTGCCAGCACATCCCCCGGCACAGATACGCAGTATTTT
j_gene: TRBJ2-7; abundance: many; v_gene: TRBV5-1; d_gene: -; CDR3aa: CASSLRQRDEQYF; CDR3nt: TGCGCCAGCAGCTTGAGGCAGCGCGACGAGCAGTACTTC
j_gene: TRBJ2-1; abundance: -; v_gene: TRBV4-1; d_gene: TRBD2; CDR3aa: CASTPRLLAGGPSWNEQFF; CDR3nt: TGCGCCAGCACACCAAGACTGCTAGCGGGGGGGCCCAGTTGGAATGAGCAGTTCTTC
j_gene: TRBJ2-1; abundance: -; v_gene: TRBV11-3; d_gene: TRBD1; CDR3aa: CASSPPRTGSSYNEQFF; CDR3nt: TGTGCCAGCAGCCCTCCCCGGACAGGTAGCTCCTACAATGAGCAGTTCTTC
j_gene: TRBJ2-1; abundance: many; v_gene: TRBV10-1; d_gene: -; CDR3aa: CASSESRTATYNEQFF; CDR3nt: TGCGCCAGCAGTGAGTCGAGGACGGCGACCTACAATGAGCAGTTCTTC
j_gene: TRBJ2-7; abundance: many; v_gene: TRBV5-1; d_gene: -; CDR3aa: CASSSGQGSVEQYF; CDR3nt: TGCGCCAGCAGCAGTGGGCAGGGGTCCGTCGAGCAGTACTTC
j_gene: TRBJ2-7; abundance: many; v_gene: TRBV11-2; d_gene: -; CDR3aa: CASSLGVENEQYF; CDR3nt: TGTGCCAGCAGCTTAGGGGTAGAGAACGAGCAGTACTTC
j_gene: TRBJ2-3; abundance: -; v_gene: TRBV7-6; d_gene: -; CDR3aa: CASSLAPRSHTQYF; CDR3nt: TGTGCCAGCAGCTTAGCGCCCCGGAGTCATACGCAGTATTTT
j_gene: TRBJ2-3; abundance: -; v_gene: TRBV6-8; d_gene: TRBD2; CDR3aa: CASSARGLGGDTQYF; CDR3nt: TGTGCCAGCAGTGCCCGGGGACTAGGCGGTGATACGCAGTATTTT
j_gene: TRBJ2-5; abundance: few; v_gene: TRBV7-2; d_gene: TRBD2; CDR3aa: CASSLGREGRGETQYF; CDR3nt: TGTGCCAGCAGCTTAGGGCGGGAGGGCCGAGGAGAGACCCAGTACTTC
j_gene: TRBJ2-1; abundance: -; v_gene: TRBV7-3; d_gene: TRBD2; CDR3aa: CASSVLTSGRAVNEQFF; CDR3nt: TGTGCCAGCAGCGTCCTGACTAGCGGGAGGGCTGTCAATGAGCAGTTCTTC
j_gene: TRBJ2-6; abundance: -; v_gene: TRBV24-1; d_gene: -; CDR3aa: CATSGRTSGANVLTF; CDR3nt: TGTGCCACCAGTGGCCGGACCTCTGGGGCCAACGTCCTGACTTTC
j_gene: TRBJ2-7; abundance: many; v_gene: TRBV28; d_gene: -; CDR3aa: CASSVTAGSFYEQYF; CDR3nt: TGTGCCAGCAGTGTAACAGCGGGTTCCTTCTACGAGCAGTACTTC
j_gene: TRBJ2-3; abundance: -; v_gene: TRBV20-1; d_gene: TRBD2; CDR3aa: CSARELAGVGDTQYF; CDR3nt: TGCAGTGCTAGGGAACTAGCGGGAGTGGGGGATACGCAGTATTTT
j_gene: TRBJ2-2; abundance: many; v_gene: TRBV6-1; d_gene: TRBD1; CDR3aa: CASSGWTGNTGELFF; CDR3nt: TGTGCCAGCAGTGGATGGACAGGGAACACCGGGGAGCTGTTTTTT
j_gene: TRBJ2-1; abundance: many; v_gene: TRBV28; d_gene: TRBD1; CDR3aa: CASSTPGQGALNEQFF; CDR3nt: TGTGCCAGCAGTACGCCGGGACAGGGGGCTCTGAATGAGCAGTTCTTC
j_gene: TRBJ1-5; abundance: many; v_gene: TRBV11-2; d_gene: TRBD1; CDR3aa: CASSFGTANQPQHF; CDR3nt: TGTGCCAGCAGCTTCGGGACAGCAAATCAGCCCCAGCATTTT
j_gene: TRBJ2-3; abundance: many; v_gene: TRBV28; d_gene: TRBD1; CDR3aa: CASSLSGGYTDTQYF; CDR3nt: TGTGCCAGCAGTTTATCAGGGGGCTATACAGATACGCAGTATTTT
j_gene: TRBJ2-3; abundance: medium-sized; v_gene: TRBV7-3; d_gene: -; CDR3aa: CASRNRDTDTQYF; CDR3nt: TGTGCCAGCCGGAACAGGGACACAGATACGCAGTATTTT
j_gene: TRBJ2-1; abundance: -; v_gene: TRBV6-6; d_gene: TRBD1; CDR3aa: CASSRPPGQGKYNEQFF; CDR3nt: TGTGCCAGCAGTCGACCTCCGGGACAGGGGAAGTACAATGAGCAGTTCTTC
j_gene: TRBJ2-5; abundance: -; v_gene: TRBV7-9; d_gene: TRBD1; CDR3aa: CASSTKTRDRGLETQYF; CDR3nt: TGTGCCAGCAGCACGAAAACGCGGGACAGGGGGTTGGAGACCCAGTACTTC